Listed here are 27 T cell receptor beta chains from one sample, sequenced in a study of cytomegalovirus exposure and HLA in healthy donors. The PCR ran on 60 Vbeta and 13 Jbeta primers. The repertoire was sequenced with immunoSEQ multiplex PCR; TCRdb's copy has only in-frame clones and lacks some. The sample shows approximately 91,000 clones, roughly 80% of them seen only once. The source material was PBMCs. The receptors derive from a human donor in good health.

This chain uses TRBV5-1 with TRBJ2-5; the match to TRBD1 covers 9 bases. The V gene's germline CDR1 is SGHRS and CDR2 YFSETQ. The CDR3 has 14 amino acids. Trimming removed 6 bases from V and 5 bases from J; junction bases left unmatched: 8. The CDR3 DNA is TGCGCCAGCAACCTACAGGGGGCGACGGAGACCCAGTACTTC. This translates into CASNLQGATETQYF.

The chain uses TRBV7-9 and TRBJ2-7; D remains ambiguous. The CDR3 runs 13 residues. V was cut by 4 bases and J by 2 bases, with 9 bases left in between. The germline gives CDR1 SEHNR, CDR2 FQNEAQ (reference sequence). CDR3 protein: CASSSSRTYEQYF. As DNA, the CDR3 is TGTGCCAGCAGCTCCTCGAGGACCTACGAGCAGTACTTC.

V gene TRBV7-9 combines with J gene TRBJ2-1; 8 bases line up with TRBD1. The CDR3 loop spans 14 amino acids. Trimming took 4 bases from V and 5 from J; bases not matched to a gene: 4. The germline gives CDR1 SEHNR, CDR2 FQNEAQ (reference sequence). In DNA, the CDR3 is TGTGCCAGCAGCTCTCAGGGGGCCGACAATGAGCAGTTCTTC. Translated, it gives CASSSQGADNEQFF.

This chain links TRBV6-5 with TRBJ2-7, with D perhaps TRBD2 (7 bases). The ends were cut back, 0 bases at V and 7 bases at J, with 10 bases in the middle. Germline lookup yields CDR1 MNHEY and CDR2 SVGAGI. This CDR3 is built from 13 residues. The CDR3 DNA reads TGTGCCAGCAGTTACTCGGGAGGGGGGGAGCAGTACTTC. Translated, it gives CASSYSGGGEQYF.

The rearrangement joins TRBV28 to TRBJ2-3; perhaps TRBD2 as D (6 bases). V lost 5 bases to trimming and J lost 2 bases, with 20 bases between them. CDR3 length equals 17 residues. Germline lookup yields CDR1 MDHEN and CDR2 SYDVKM. CDR3 nucleotide sequence: TGTGCCAGCAGTCCGACGAGGAGGGATGCCAACACAGATACGCAGTATTTT. Residues: CASSPTRRDANTDTQYF. The full variable domain, in which reference TRBV28 and TRBJ2-3 provide the parts outside the CDR3, is DVKVTQSSRYLVKRTGEKVFLECVQDMDHENMFWYRQDPGLGLRLIYFSYDVKMKEKGDIPEGYSVSREKKERFSLILESASTNQTSMYLCASSPTRRDANTDTQYFGPGTRLTVL.

The J gene is TRBJ1-2, the V gene TRBV6-5; D is possibly TRBD1 (6 bases). The V gene's germline CDR1 is MNHEY and CDR2 SVGAGI. The CDR3 totals 14 residues. Trimming took off 6 bases at V and 4 bases at J, with 15 bases between the two ends. The CDR3 sequence is CASRRTATSYGYTF. In DNA form, the CDR3 reads TGTGCCAGCAGGAGGACAGCTACAAGCTATGGCTACACCTTC.

This clone has only a few counts. In DNA form, the CDR3 reads TGTGCCAGCAGGGCTGCCTTCTCTGGGGCCAACGTCCTGACTTTC. This codes for CASRAAFSGANVLTF. V and J are TRBV6-1 and TRBJ2-6; no definite D call. The length of the CDR3 is 15 residues. The V gene lost 6 bases and the J gene lost 0 bases, with 9 bases spanning the gap. Looked up from germline, CDR1 is MNHNS and CDR2 is SASEGT.

This clone was counted between two and nine times. V usage is TRBV6-5 and J usage is TRBJ2-2; D may be TRBD2 (7 bases). Trimming took 2 bases from V and 4 from J, leaving 14 bases between them. Germline values: CDR1 MNHEY, CDR2 SVGAGI. The CDR3 extends over 16 amino acids. CDR3 in amino acids: CASSYGGLAVTGELFF. In nucleotides, the CDR3 is TGTGCCAGCAGTTACGGGGGGCTAGCGGTCACCGGGGAGCTGTTTTTT.

V and J are TRBV9 and TRBJ2-1; 10 nucleotides align to TRBD2. Germline CDR1 is SGDLS and CDR2 is YYNGEE. The V segment lost 2 bases and the J segment 6 bases; nucleotides outside the gene matches: 5. The CDR3 loop spans 15 amino acids. Written as DNA, the CDR3 is TGTGCCAGCAGCGTTTTGTTAGCGGGGGGCAATGAGCAGTTCTTC. Translation gives CASSVLLAGGNEQFF.

V is TRBV7-3 and J is TRBJ1-2; 7 bases align to TRBD1. V shed 1 base, J shed 6 bases, and the junction held 8 bases outside the gene matches. The germline gives CDR1 SGHTA, CDR2 FQGTGA. The CDR3 is 15 amino acids. This chain's CDR3 is CASSLRGRQGDGYTF. CDR3 nucleotide sequence: TGTGCCAGCAGCTTAAGAGGGCGGCAGGGGGATGGCTACACCTTC.

CDR3 in amino acids: CASRAGTGDTEAFF. The CDR3 DNA reads TGTGCCAGCAGGGCTGGGACAGGGGACACTGAAGCTTTCTTT. This chain joins TRBV2 and TRBJ1-1; 10 bases align to TRBD1. The J segment lost 3 bases and the V segment lost 6 bases, leaving 4 bases of the junction unmatched. CDR3 length equals 14 residues. The germline gives CDR1 SNHLY, CDR2 FYNNEI.

The CDR3 protein is CASSYRGGRGNTEAFF. CDR3 bases: TGTGCCAGCAGTTACCGGGGGGGGAGGGGTAACACTGAAGCTTTCTTT. The chain joins TRBV6-6 to TRBJ1-1, with D perhaps matching TRBD1 (5 bases). The CDR3 has 16 residues. V was trimmed by 2 bases and J by 2 bases, leaving 15 bases between them. The germline V gene has CDR1 MNHNY and CDR2 SVGAGI (reference sequence).

The V gene is TRBV14, the J gene TRBJ2-2, with D possibly TRBD1 on 5 matching bases. Germline V CDR1 and CDR2: SGHDN, FVKESK. With 5 bases removed from V and 0 bases from J, the gap between germline ends came to 13 bases. The CDR3 covers 16 residues. This CDR3 reads CASSARQITNTGELFF. CDR3 coding DNA: TGTGCCAGCAGCGCCCGACAGATTACGAACACCGGGGAGCTGTTTTTT.

This rearrangement joins TRBV28 to TRBJ2-3; TRBD1 is a possible D gene (5 bases). Trimming took off 7 bases at V and 6 bases at J, with 11 bases between the two ends. The CDR3 has 12 residues. Germline loops: CDR1 MDHEN, CDR2 SYDVKM. CDR3 sequence (DNA): TGTGCCAGCATGGAAGGGGCGGATACGCAGTATTTT. This encodes CASMEGADTQYF.

This clone was observed a single time. V gene TRBV21-1 combines with J gene TRBJ2-1; the table's D call, TRBD1, has no DNA check behind it. TRBV21-1 has pseudogene status. The CDR3 is made up of 17 amino acids. The CDR3 protein is CASSKEGGTGGPNEQFF. CDR3 coding DNA: TGTGCCAGCAGCAAAGAAGGAGGGACAGGGGGGCCCAATGAGCAGTTCTTC.

The chain carries TRBV5-4 and TRBJ2-7, with 7 bases fitting TRBD2. The ends lost 4 bases at V and 3 bases at J; junction bases unmatched: 7. The CDR3 consists of 14 residues. Germline lookup yields CDR1 SGHNT and CDR2 YYREEE (reference sequence). The CDR3 region is CASSPAGENYEQYF. Here the CDR3 DNA reads TGTGCCAGCAGCCCCGCGGGGGAGAACTACGAGCAGTACTTC.

This chain joins TRBV7-3 and TRBJ2-7, with 11 nucleotides matching TRBD1. CDR1 is SGHTA, CDR2 FQGTGA, per germline. J gave up 2 bases and V 3 bases, and 6 bases lay outside the gene matches. This CDR3 is 16 amino acids long. CDR3 nucleotides: TGTGCCAGCAGCTTTGACGGGACAGGGGGTACCTACGAGCAGTACTTC. It translates to CASSFDGTGGTYEQYF.

The chain employs TRBV27 and TRBJ1-1, with TRBD1 identical over 10 bases. The CDR3 is 16 amino acids. V lost 6 bases and J lost 4; bases outside the gene matches: 11. Per the germline V gene, CDR1 is MNHEY and CDR2 is SMNVEV (reference sequence). The chain's CDR3 is CASRARTGGRGTEAFF. The CDR3 DNA follows: TGTGCCAGCAGAGCCCGGACAGGGGGAAGGGGCACTGAAGCTTTCTTT.

This chain uses TRBV7-2 with TRBJ1-5, with D perhaps matching TRBD1 (6 bases). This CDR3 is 13 amino acids long. CDR1 and CDR2 from the germline V gene are SGHTA and FQGNSA. V lost 4 bases and J 6 bases, leaving 10 bases between the germline ends. DNA of the CDR3: TGTGCCAGCAGCTGGGACACGGGTCAGCCCCAGCATTTT. Amino acids: CASSWDTGQPQHF.

The genes are TRBV4-1 and TRBJ2-7; TRBD1 matches 8 bases. Germline lookup yields CDR1 MGHRA and CDR2 YSYEKL. V shed 2 bases and J 5 bases; nucleotides not matched to a gene: 8. The CDR3 totals 15 residues. In DNA, the CDR3 is TGCGCCAGCAGCCAACCCCACAGGGGGATCAACGAGCAGTACTTC. Encoded protein: CASSQPHRGINEQYF.

This chain links TRBV27 with TRBJ2-2; D is uncertain. From germline, CDR1 is MNHEY and CDR2 SMNVEV (reference sequence). This CDR3 is 14 amino acids long. The V end was cut by 4 bases, the J end by 4 bases, with 10 bases between. CDR3 nucleotides: TGTGCCAGCAGTTCCCGACACCCCACCGGGGAGCTGTTTTTT. Its translation: CASSSRHPTGELFF.

The chain carries TRBV9 and TRBJ1-5, with D maybe TRBD1 (6 bases). The CDR3 consists of 15 residues. Trimming took 4 bases from V and 6 from J, leaving 17 bases between them. The germline V gene encodes CDR1 SGDLS and CDR2 YYNGEE. As DNA, the CDR3 is TGTGCCAGCAGCCCGGGGGGCGGTTCAAGTCAGCCCCAGCATTTT. Its translation is CASSPGGGSSQPQHF.

The table lists this clone with a few counts. The chain employs TRBV6-5 and TRBJ1-1, with no clear D. V lost 7 bases and J lost 1, with 10 bases in between. Looked up from germline, CDR1 is MNHEY and CDR2 is SVGAGI. The CDR3 covers 13 residues. Here the CDR3 reads CASNFRRNTEAFF. CDR3 nucleotide sequence: TGTGCCAGCAACTTTAGGAGGAACACTGAAGCTTTCTTT.

On this clone itself: An end of the junction does not agree with germline; a read error may underlie this. V gene TRBV28 combines with J gene TRBJ1-2; D might be TRBD1 (6 bases). The V gene's germline CDR1 is MDHEN and CDR2 SYDVKM. This CDR3 region has 14 residues. CDR3 in DNA: TGTGCCAGCAGGCCCCCTGGGGGGGCAAATGGCCACACCTTC. Translating it yields CASRPPGGANGHTF.

The chain recombines TRBV19 with TRBJ2-1, with a weak D call TRBD1 (5 bases). V was shortened by 5 bases and J by 7 bases, with 15 bases between the two germline ends. This CDR3 contains 14 residues. In germline, CDR1 is LNHDA, CDR2 SQIVND (reference sequence). The CDR3 region is CASSSIRVVNEQFF. The CDR3 DNA reads as TGTGCCAGTAGTTCCATCAGGGTTGTTAATGAGCAGTTCTTC.

This sequence joins TRBV25-1 and TRBJ2-1, with D possibly being TRBD1 (6 bases). Trimming removed 9 bases at V and 6 bases at J, with 15 bases between. Per the germline V gene, CDR1 is MGHDK and CDR2 is SYGVNS. The CDR3 has 13 amino acids. Written as DNA, the CDR3 is TGTGCCAGTATCGACAGGCTGGGCAATGAGCAGTTCTTC. This gives the protein CASIDRLGNEQFF.

CDR3 loop: CASSLEGGRAHTF. In DNA, the CDR3 is TGTGCCAGCAGCTTAGAGGGAGGGCGAGCCCACACCTTC. This rearrangement joins TRBV7-9 to TRBJ1-2; D gene ambiguous. Trimming removed 1 base at V and 12 bases at J, with 15 bases between. Germline V gene data show CDR1 as SEHNR and CDR2 as FQNEAQ (reference sequence). There are 13 residues in the CDR3.